This entry lists 24 T cell receptor beta chains sequenced from one sample in a study of blood T cell repertoires in COVID-19. Sequencing was performed with immunoSEQ multiplex PCR; in TCRdb, only in-frame clones are kept and a portion is missing. The sample carries 55,000 to 90,000 clones, approximately 90% recorded once. The sequencing input was peripheral blood. Source of these receptors: a human donor in a cohort sampled during active COVID-19.

The genes are TRBV5-1 and TRBJ1-2, with D possibly matching TRBD1 (6 bases). The V gene's germline CDR1 is SGHRS and CDR2 YFSETQ. The V and J ends lost 4 bases and 3 bases respectively, with 19 bases between them. The CDR3 runs 16 residues. The CDR3, as DNA: TGCGCCAGCAGCAGTCGGCTGGGGGCGGGAGACTATGGCTACACCTTC. Amino acids: CASSSRLGAGDYGYTF.

The rearrangement links TRBV4-2 to TRBJ1-2; D ambiguous. The V end was cut by 0 bases, the J end by 5 bases, with 4 bases between. The CDR3 extends over 12 amino acids. The germline V gene encodes CDR1 LGHNA and CDR2 YNFKEQ. CDR3 DNA: TGTGCCAGCAGCCAAGAACGGTATGGCTACACCTTC. Translating it yields CASSQERYGYTF.

This clone was detected once. The rearrangement uses TRBV19 and TRBJ2-1, with TRBD2 matching 7 bases. Germline V gene lookup returns CDR1 LNHDA and CDR2 SQIVND (reference sequence). The CDR3 covers 18 residues. V lost 3 bases, J lost 3 bases, and 14 bases stayed unmatched. The CDR3 DNA sequence: TGTGCCAGTAGTATGAGCGAAGGGGCTAGCGGCCTCTACAATGAGCAGTTCTTC. Translating gives CASSMSEGASGLYNEQFF.

This clone has only one observation. The chain couples TRBV7-9 to TRBJ2-7; 8 bases match TRBD1. V shed 3 bases, J shed 5 bases, and the junction held 9 bases outside the gene matches. From germline, CDR1 is SEHNR and CDR2 FQNEAQ (reference sequence). This CDR3 is built from 15 residues. The CDR3 sequence is CASSLETGAANEQYF. CDR3 nucleotides: TGTGCCAGCAGCTTGGAGACAGGGGCGGCTAACGAGCAGTACTTC. Full variable domain (outside the CDR3, taken from reference TRBV7-9 and TRBJ2-7): DTGVSQNPRHKITKRGQNVTFRCDPISEHNRLYWYRQTLGQGPEFLTYFQNEAQLEKSRLLSDRFSAERPKGSFSTLEIQRTEQGDSAMYLCASSLETGAANEQYFGPGTRLTVT.

The chain couples TRBV5-5 to TRBJ1-3; D not certain. Germline V gene lookup returns CDR1 SGHKS and CDR2 YYEKEE (reference sequence). The CDR3 contains 14 residues. V was pared by 4 bases and J by 2 bases, with 10 bases between. As DNA, the CDR3 is TGTGCCAGCAGCATCAGAAATACTGGAAACACCATATATTTT. Translating gives CASSIRNTGNTIYF.

A word on this clone: The junction differs from germline at one of its ends, possibly a read error. The chain is built from TRBV2 and TRBJ2-1; D unclear. The CDR3 contains 11 residues. Germline CDR1 reads SNHLY; CDR2 reads FYNNEI. The CDR3: CASRNYDEQFF. The CDR3 DNA is TGTGCCAGCAGAAACTACGATGAGCAGTTCTTC.

The rearrangement links TRBV19 to TRBJ1-2; 8 nucleotides line up with TRBD1. CDR1 and CDR2 (germline): LNHDA, SQIVND (reference sequence). The CDR3 covers 14 residues. The V segment lost 6 bases and the J segment 3 bases; nucleotides outside the gene matches: 6. CDR3 DNA: TGTGCCAGTAGCCCGGGACAGGCTTACTATGGCTACACCTTC. The encoded protein is CASSPGQAYYGYTF.

Remarks on this clone: Other DNA sequences of this sample code for an identical CDR3. The gene calls are TRBV5-1 and TRBJ2-3, with D possibly being TRBD1 (5 bases). The CDR3 contains 14 residues. Germline loops: CDR1 SGHRS, CDR2 YFSETQ. Trimming cost V 4 bases and J 0 bases, with 9 bases left between them. CDR3 in amino acids: CASSMTASTDTQYF. The DNA of the CDR3 is TGCGCCAGCAGCATGACAGCTAGCACAGATACGCAGTATTTT. Combining the CDR3 with reference TRBV5-1 and TRBJ2-3 gives the whole variable domain KAGVTQTPRYLIKTRGQQVTLSCSPISGHRSVSWYQQTPGQGLQFLFEYFSETQRNKGNFPGRFSGRQFSNSRSEMNVSTLELGDSALYLCASSMTASTDTQYFGPGTRLTVL.

This rearrangement joins TRBV4-1 to TRBJ2-1, with 11 bases aligning to TRBD2. This CDR3 is built from 17 residues. Germline V CDR1 and CDR2: MGHRA, YSYEKL. After removal of 1 base from V and 3 bases from J, the junction contained 5 bases not matched to a gene. The CDR3 here is CASSQVLAGGHYNEQFF. The CDR3 nucleotides are TGCGCCAGCAGCCAAGTCCTAGCGGGAGGACACTACAATGAGCAGTTCTTC.

The chain recombines TRBV30 with TRBJ1-3; 8 bases are a match to TRBD1. Germline CDR1 is GTSNPN and CDR2 is SVGIG (reference sequence). J gave up 4 bases and V 4 bases, and 6 bases lay outside the gene matches. This CDR3 has 14 residues. The CDR3 bases are TGTGCCTGGATCCACAGGGGGTCCGGAAACACCATATATTTT. Protein sequence: CAWIHRGSGNTIYF.

This clone was counted only a few times. V is TRBV4-2 and J is TRBJ1-2; a weak D match, TRBD1 (6 bases). The CDR3 is made up of 15 amino acids. V was trimmed by 0 bases and J by 3 bases, leaving 11 bases between them. Germline CDR1 reads LGHNA; CDR2 reads YNFKEQ. The chain's CDR3 is CASSQDQQGDYGYTF. The CDR3 nucleotides read TGTGCCAGCAGCCAAGATCAACAGGGAGACTATGGCTACACCTTC.

The chain employs TRBV12-5 and TRBJ1-5; D gene ambiguous. The germline CDR1 and CDR2 sequences are LGHNT and FRNRAP. The CDR3 is 14 amino acids. V shed 1 base and J shed 0 bases, with 4 bases lying between them. CDR3 bases: TGTGCTAGTGGTTTGGGCTATAGCAATCAGCCCCAGCATTTT. Protein: CASGLGYSNQPQHF.

The gene calls are TRBV4-1 and TRBJ2-1; the D gene is possibly TRBD2 (5 bases). The CDR3 is 18 residues long. V lost 1 base and J lost 0, with 16 bases in between. The V gene's germline CDR1 is MGHRA and CDR2 YSYEKL. This chain's CDR3 is CASSQAPSGPSSYNEQFF. CDR3 coding DNA: TGCGCCAGCAGCCAAGCTCCCAGCGGCCCCAGCTCCTACAATGAGCAGTTCTTC.

V is TRBV15 and J is TRBJ2-3, with unresolved D. The germline V gene has CDR1 LNHNV and CDR2 YYDKDF (reference sequence). The V end lost 0 bases, the J end lost 4 bases, and 11 bases lay between the germline ends. The CDR3 spans 15 residues. The CDR3 here is CATSRDFPSSDTQYF. As DNA, the CDR3 is TGTGCCACCAGCAGAGATTTCCCTAGTTCAGATACGCAGTATTTT.

The DNA of the CDR3 is TGTGCCAGCAGCCTAATTAGACAGGGAGACTATGGCTACACCTTC. The encoded protein is CASSLIRQGDYGYTF. V gene TRBV5-6 combines with J gene TRBJ1-2; TRBD1 agrees at 7 bases. This CDR3 is 15 amino acids long. V shed 4 bases, J shed 3 bases, and the junction held 9 bases outside the gene matches. From germline, CDR1 is SGHDT and CDR2 YYEEEE.

The V call is TRBV6-5, the J call TRBJ2-1; TRBD2 aligns across 13 bases. Germline V gives CDR1 MNHEY, CDR2 SVGAGI. V lost 10 bases, J lost 4 bases, and 4 bases stayed unmatched. This CDR3 has 14 amino acids. The CDR3 sequence: CATEGLAGYNEQFF. CDR3 coding DNA: TGTGCCACCGAGGGACTAGCGGGGTACAATGAGCAGTTCTTC.

The chain has TRBV12-3 or TRBV12-4 and TRBJ2-1, with no clear D. The CDR3 spans 13 residues. V lost 6 bases and J 0 bases, leaving 6 bases between the germline ends. The CDR3 sequence is CASSDSSYNEQFF. CDR3 coding DNA: TGTGCCAGCAGCGATAGCTCCTACAATGAGCAGTTCTTC.

The J gene is TRBJ2-3, the V gene TRBV6-4, with D tentatively TRBD2 (6 bases). The CDR3 length is 14 residues. V lost 3 bases, J lost 2 bases, and 9 bases lay in between. Germline V gene lookup returns CDR1 MRHNA and CDR2 SNTAGT. The CDR3 region has the DNA TGTGCCAGCAGTGAAGAACTAGCCACAGATACGCAGTATTTT. Translating it yields CASSEELATDTQYF.

The chain has TRBV7-3 and TRBJ2-1, with 9 bases aligning to TRBD1. Germline CDR1 reads SGHTA; CDR2 reads FQGTGA. The CDR3 extends over 16 amino acids. V lost 2 bases, J lost 3 bases, and 5 bases stayed unmatched. The CDR3 loop reads CASSLLGTGNYNEQFF. In nucleotides, the CDR3 is TGTGCCAGCAGCTTACTCGGGACAGGGAACTACAATGAGCAGTTCTTC. Combining the CDR3 with reference TRBV7-3 and TRBJ2-1 gives the whole variable domain GAGVSQTPSNKVTEKGKYVELRCDPISGHTALYWYRQSLGQGPEFLIYFQGTGAADDSGLPNDRFFAVRPEGSVSTLKIQRTERGDSAVYLCASSLLGTGNYNEQFFGPGTRLTVL.

The chain is built from TRBV9 and TRBJ1-6, with D unclear. This CDR3 is 13 amino acids long. The germline CDR1 and CDR2 sequences are SGDLS and YYNGEE. Deletions cut 6 bases from V and 13 bases from J, with 17 bases between. CDR3 protein: CASTKSVPGPLHF. The DNA for the CDR3 is TGTGCCAGCACCAAGTCCGTGCCCGGGCCCCTCCACTTT. The entire variable domain, with the rest obtained from reference TRBV9 and TRBJ1-6, is as follows: DSGVTQTPKHLITATGQRVTLRCSPRSGDLSVYWYQQSLDQGLQFLIQYYNGEERAKGNILERFSAQQFPDLHSELNLSSLELGDSALYFCASTKSVPGPLHFGNGTRLTVT.

The chain links TRBV5-1 to TRBJ2-1; 11 positions match TRBD2. Germline trimming cut 5 bases from V and 8 bases from J; bases unmatched to any gene: 6. Germline V CDR1 and CDR2: SGHRS, YFSETQ. The CDR3 totals 14 residues. CDR3 in amino acids: CASRGTSGSDEQFF. The CDR3 DNA is TGCGCCAGCAGGGGAACTAGCGGGAGTGATGAGCAGTTCTTC.

In its sample, this clone was seen once. The chain has TRBV10-2 and TRBJ1-1; D unclear. Germline V gene lookup returns CDR1 WSHSY and CDR2 SAAADI. The CDR3 is 14 residues long. Trimming took off 1 base at V and 8 bases at J, with 14 bases between the two ends. The CDR3 reads CASSEYEGVGEAFF. The CDR3 coding sequence is TGCGCCAGCAGTGAGTACGAGGGAGTAGGGGAAGCTTTCTTT.

V and J are TRBV11-1 and TRBJ2-1; TRBD2 aligns across 8 bases. The CDR3 is made up of 13 amino acids. V lost 1 base and J lost 15; bases outside the gene matches: 8. Germline lookup yields CDR1 SGHAT and CDR2 FQDESV (reference sequence). CDR3 protein: CASSLGHGREAFF. CDR3 coding DNA: TGTGCCAGCAGCTTAGGTCATGGGCGGGAGGCGTTCTTC.

CDR3 DNA sequence: TGTGCCAGCAGCTTGGGGACAGGGATAACGGGCGAGCAGTACGTC. Translated: CASSLGTGITGEQYV. V gene TRBV5-4 combines with J gene TRBJ2-7; 8 bases fit TRBD1. This CDR3 spans 15 amino acids. Germline CDR1 is SGHNT and CDR2 is YYREEE (reference sequence). With 0 bases clipped from V and 6 bases from J, the junction kept 8 bases outside the gene matches.